What follows are 2 T cell receptor beta chains derived from one specimen sequenced in a study of radiation and T cells in renal cell carcinoma. Time point indicated: blood 4 weeks post-SBRT, at nephrectomy. As for treatment: 15 Gy SBRT to primary tumor, nephrectomy 4 weeks later. The table came from immunoSEQ multiplex PCR; TCRdb's copy has only in-frame clones and leaves some out. Of 150,000 to 200,000 clones detected, about 85% appear once; the ten largest clones hold about 11%. The starting material was blood, obtained from a patient whose treatment included radiotherapy and nephrectomy. Receptors were obtained from a woman between 50 and 59 years old with renal cell carcinoma.

DNA for the CDR3: TGTGCCAGCAGCGTAGGAGGGGAAACGTTAAGTGAGCAGTTCTTC. Its protein product is CASSVGGETLSEQFF. The chain uses TRBV9 and TRBJ2-1; D possibly uses TRBD1 or TRBD2 (5 bases each). CDR1 and CDR2 from the germline V gene are SGDLS and YYNGEE. V was pared by 0 bases and J by 9 bases, with 16 bases between. The CDR3 sequence is 15 residues long.

This chain connects TRBV19 to TRBJ1-6; the D is unclear. V lost 4 bases and J lost 4, with 5 bases in between. The germline V gene encodes CDR1 LNHDA and CDR2 SQIVND (reference sequence). The CDR3 totals 13 residues. CDR3: CASSREYNSPLHF. The CDR3 DNA follows: TGTGCCAGTAGTAGAGAATATAATTCACCCCTCCACTTT.